Listed below are T cell receptor beta chains from one sample, sequenced in a study of CD8 T cells in Susac syndrome. MiXCR was run by TCRdb on the immunoSEQ multiplex PCR reads, yielding one entry per CDR3 protein. The table has 80,000 or so distinct CDR3 sequences, more than 85% seen once. Sequencing was carried out using CD4+ T cells from PBMCs. The receptors come from a human donor with Susac syndrome. Each CDR3 is given with its conserved first and last residue. D genes are given only for firm matches. Clone size is shown for a subset of rows, as once, few, many or a class of expanded clone.

d_call clone_size j_call v_call cdr3_aa cdr3_nt
TRBD2 - TRBJ2-1 TRBV6-4 CASSVLAGGPHEQFF TGTGCCAGCAGTGTACTAGCGGGGGGGCCGCATGAGCAGTTCTTC
- - TRBJ2-7 TRBV3-1 CASSQDFTVRSYEQYF TGTGCCAGCAGCCAAGATTTTACAGTTAGGTCCTACGAGCAGTACTTC
- - TRBJ1-6 TRBV5-1 CASSFASDNSPLHF TGCGCCAGCAGCTTTGCATCAGATAATTCACCCCTCCACTTT
- - TRBJ1-2 TRBV7-8 CASSLMGGYTF TGTGCCAGCAGCTTAATGGGGGGCTACACCTTC
- - TRBJ1-3 TRBV5-1 CASRGGGLAGNTIYF TGCGCCAGCAGGGGAGGAGGTTTGGCTGGAAACACCATATATTTT
- - TRBJ1-5 TRBV6-5 CASSYDGINQPQHF TGTGCCAGCAGTTATGATGGGATTAATCAGCCCCAGCATTTT
- few TRBJ2-1 TRBV6-2/TRBV6-3 CASRPGLNEQFF TGTGCCAGCAGACCCGGGCTGAATGAGCAGTTCTTC
- - TRBJ1-4 TRBV27 CASSPTRRGEKLFF TGTGCCAGCAGTCCTACGAGACGCGGAGAAAAACTGTTTTTT
- - TRBJ1-6 TRBV6-5 CASSSSGDSPLHF TGTGCCAGCAGTTCCTCAGGGGATTCACCCCTCCACTTT
- - TRBJ2-2 TRBV2 CASIRDSSLTGELFF TGTGCCAGCATTAGGGACTCCTCTCTAACCGGGGAGCTGTTTTTT
- once TRBJ2-2 TRBV3-1 CASSQGRITGELFF TGTGCCAGCAGCCAGGGTCGAATCACCGGGGAGCTGTTTTTT
- - TRBJ1-2 TRBV19 CASTRGAGYGYTF TGTGCCAGTACCCGGGGAGCCGGCTATGGCTACACCTTC
- - TRBJ1-5 TRBV5-1 CASSLLGGNQPQHF TGCGCCAGCAGCTTGCTAGGAGGTAATCAGCCCCAGCATTTT
- - TRBJ2-3 TRBV20-1 CSAISDTQYF TGCAGTGCTATATCGGATACGCAGTATTTT
- - TRBJ2-2 TRBV7-9 CASSLAGSLDTGELFF TGTGCCAGCAGCTTAGCGGGGAGCCTCGACACCGGGGAGCTGTTTTTT
- - TRBJ2-7 TRBV10-3 CAISESLRLYEQYF TGTGCCATCAGTGAGTCCTTGAGACTGTACGAGCAGTACTTC
- - TRBJ2-3 TRBV12-3/TRBV12-4 CASSLDKRTDTQYF TGTGCCAGCAGTTTAGACAAGAGAACAGATACGCAGTATTTT
- - TRBJ2-5 TRBV12-3/TRBV12-4 CASSFGGARQETQYF TGTGCCAGCAGTTTTGGGGGGGCCAGGCAAGAGACCCAGTACTTC
- - TRBJ2-7 TRBV14 CASSQDLGQQSSYEQYF TGTGCCAGCAGCCAAGATCTGGGGCAGCAAAGCTCCTACGAGCAGTACTTC
- - TRBJ1-1 TRBV6-1 CASSDDRVNTEAFF TGTGCCAGCAGTGACGACAGAGTGAACACTGAAGCTTTCTTT
- - TRBJ2-5 TRBV24-1 CATSEKLSTQYF TGTGCCACCAGTGAAAAATTGTCGACCCAGTACTTC
TRBD1 - TRBJ2-2 TRBV28 CASTLRDRTTGELFF TGTGCCAGCACCCTCCGGGACAGGACCACCGGGGAGCTGTTTTTT
- - TRBJ2-7 TRBV5-4 CASSLSSGRSSYEQYF TGTGCCAGCAGCTTGTCCTCGGGTCGGAGCTCCTACGAGCAGTACTTC
TRBD2 - TRBJ2-1 TRBV6-5 CASSYLRRGSANEQFF TGTGCCAGCAGTTACCTCAGGCGGGGGTCCGCCAATGAGCAGTTCTTC
- - TRBJ1-5 TRBV7-9 CASSLNDRAEPQHF TGTGCCAGCAGCTTAAATGATCGGGCTGAGCCCCAGCATTTT
- few TRBJ2-3 TRBV5-6 CASSYRDTQYF TGTGCCAGCAGCTACAGAGATACGCAGTATTTT
- - TRBJ2-4 TRBV20-1 CSAIELLAKNIQYF TGCAGTGCCATAGAGTTACTAGCCAAAAACATTCAGTACTTC
- - TRBJ1-1 TRBV7-9 CASTRGPNTEAFF TGTGCCAGCACCAGGGGTCCAAACACTGAAGCTTTCTTT
TRBD1 - TRBJ2-7 TRBV12-3/TRBV12-4 CASSLGQGYEQYF TGTGCCAGCAGTTTAGGACAGGGATACGAGCAGTACTTC
- - TRBJ1-5 TRBV20-1 CSARDARGTNQPQHF TGCAGTGCTAGAGACGCAAGGGGTACCAATCAGCCCCAGCATTTT
- - TRBJ1-2 TRBV14 CASSQVYPSNYGYTF TGTGCCAGCAGCCAAGTCTACCCATCTAACTATGGCTACACCTTC
- - TRBJ1-6 TRBV3-1 CASSHQGSPLHF TGTGCCAGCAGTCACCAGGGCTCACCCCTCCACTTT
TRBD2 - TRBJ2-7 TRBV19 CASKSSGSYEQYF TGTGCCAGTAAGTCTAGCGGCTCCTACGAGCAGTACTTC
- - TRBJ2-1 TRBV7-2 CASSLMWTPGNEQFF TGTGCCAGCAGCTTAATGTGGACACCGGGCAATGAGCAGTTCTTC
TRBD1 - TRBJ2-7 TRBV6-5 CASRGTGALGEQYF TGTGCCAGCAGGGGGACAGGGGCCCTCGGCGAGCAGTACTTC
- - TRBJ1-1 TRBV6-6 CASSIRGMNTEAFF TGTGCCAGCTCTATTCGGGGCATGAACACTGAAGCTTTCTTT
TRBD1 - TRBJ2-7 TRBV3-1 CASSPPGQGLGYEQYF TGTGCCAGCAGCCCTCCGGGACAGGGGTTAGGGTACGAGCAGTACTTC
- - TRBJ1-2 TRBV4-2 CASSPPGTYGYTF TGTGCCAGCAGCCCGCCGGGGACCTATGGCTACACCTTC
- - TRBJ1-1 TRBV2 CASVANTEAFF TGTGCCAGCGTTGCGAACACTGAAGCTTTCTTT
- - TRBJ2-5 TRBV18 CASSPGRQQETQYF TGTGCCAGCTCACCAGGGCGTCAGCAAGAGACCCAGTACTTC
- - TRBJ2-1 TRBV6-2/TRBV6-3 CASTYSYNEQFF TGTGCCAGCACCTACTCTTACAATGAGCAGTTCTTC
- - TRBJ2-3 TRBV18 CASSPPGADTQYF TGTGCCAGCTCACCACCCGGCGCAGATACGCAGTATTTT
- - TRBJ1-4 TRBV7-2 CASSSQTGNGEKLFF TGTGCCAGCAGCTCTCAGACAGGCAATGGTGAAAAACTGTTTTTT
TRBD1 few TRBJ1-2 TRBV19 CASSPGQLNYGYTF TGTGCCAGTAGTCCGGGACAGCTTAACTATGGCTACACCTTC
TRBD2 - TRBJ2-3 TRBV20-1 CSASGGGTDTQYF TGCAGTGCTAGCGGCGGGGGGACAGATACGCAGTATTTT
- - TRBJ1-1 TRBV7-2 CASSPRRGRMGNTEAFF TGTGCCAGCAGTCCTCGGCGGGGGCGGATGGGGAACACTGAAGCTTTCTTT
TRBD1 - TRBJ2-5 TRBV5-1 CASSPGDRDQETQYF TGCGCCAGCAGCCCGGGCGACAGGGACCAAGAGACCCAGTACTTC
- - TRBJ2-2 TRBV11-3 CASSLVNTGELFF TGTGCCAGCAGCTTAGTTAACACCGGGGAGCTGTTTTTT
TRBD1 - TRBJ1-6 TRBV9 CASSPRTGKSPLHF TGTGCCAGCAGCCCACGGACAGGCAAATCACCCCTCCACTTT
TRBD1 - TRBJ2-7 TRBV27 CASSLPGTASYEQYF TGTGCCAGCAGTTTGCCCGGGACAGCCTCCTACGAGCAGTACTTC
- - TRBJ1-1 TRBV13 CASSFPTGIHTEAFF TGTGCCAGCAGCTTTCCTACAGGGATCCACACTGAAGCTTTCTTT
- - TRBJ2-2 TRBV5-1 CASSLVGGGDTGELFF TGCGCCAGCAGCTTGGTCGGCGGAGGGGACACCGGGGAGCTGTTTTTT
TRBD2 few TRBJ2-1 TRBV5-1 CASSLARASGSEEQFF TGCGCCAGCAGCTTGGCCCGGGCTAGCGGGAGTGAGGAGCAGTTCTTC
TRBD2 - TRBJ2-1 TRBV11-1 CASSFLAGGVGSYNEQFF TGTGCCAGCAGCTTTTTAGCGGGAGGTGTGGGCTCCTACAATGAGCAGTTCTTC
- - TRBJ2-3 TRBV5-1 CASSQQGRADTQYF TGCGCCAGCAGCCAACAGGGGAGGGCAGATACGCAGTATTTT
- - TRBJ2-5 TRBV7-2 CASSLGDQVPGAQYF TGTGCCAGCAGCTTGGGGGACCAGGTCCCCGGGGCCCAGTACTTC
TRBD1 - TRBJ2-7 TRBV6-5 CASSYRGYRDSHEQYF TGTGCCAGCAGTTACAGAGGATATCGGGACAGCCACGAGCAGTACTTC
- - TRBJ1-1 TRBV9 CASSEQETLNTEAFF TGTGCCAGCAGCGAACAGGAGACCCTGAACACTGAAGCTTTCTTT
- - TRBJ2-1 TRBV18 CASSPPNGMTKSYNEQFF TGTGCCAGCTCACCACCTAACGGAATGACCAAGTCCTACAATGAGCAGTTCTTC